The 18 T cell receptor beta chains reported below all come from one sample, sequenced in a study of cytomegalovirus exposure and HLA in healthy donors. The PCR ran on 60 Vbeta and 13 Jbeta primers. Method: immunoSEQ multiplex PCR; TCRdb's copy keeps in-frame clones and lacks some. The sample carries roughly 60,000 clones, around 77% recorded once. Sequencing input: PBMCs. The source is a woman aged 35 to 49 in good health and CMV-seropositive.

This clone was counted once. V and J are TRBV6-5 and TRBJ1-2; D perhaps matches TRBD1 (5 bases). V shed 0 bases and J shed 8 bases, with 13 bases lying between them. There are 14 residues in the CDR3. From germline, CDR1 is MNHEY and CDR2 SVGAGI. The CDR3 DNA reads TGTGCCAGCAGTTACTCGGTCGGGGGAGGGGGCTACACCTTC. This sequence encodes CASSYSVGGGGYTF.

The V gene is TRBV2, the J gene TRBJ2-3; TRBD1 matches at 7 bases. The ends lost 6 bases at V and 2 bases at J; junction bases unmatched: 8. CDR1 is SNHLY, CDR2 FYNNEI, per germline. The CDR3 consists of 15 residues. The CDR3: CASRAGTVSTDTQYF. The CDR3 region has the DNA TGTGCCAGCAGGGCCGGGACAGTCTCCACAGATACGCAGTATTTT.

The rearrangement links TRBV30 to TRBJ1-4, with D perhaps matching TRBD1 (5 bases). Germline lookup yields CDR1 GTSNPN and CDR2 SVGIG (reference sequence). The CDR3 extends over 13 amino acids. The V end lost 4 bases, the J end lost 6 bases, and 12 bases lay between the germline ends. CDR3 in amino acids: CAWTAGMDEKLFF. The DNA for the CDR3 is TGTGCCTGGACGGCAGGGATGGATGAAAAACTGTTTTTT.

In this sample, this clone turned up once. This rearrangement joins TRBV9 to TRBJ2-7, with 7 bases matching TRBD1. The ends lost 2 bases at V and 1 base at J; junction bases unmatched: 3. This CDR3 has 14 amino acids. Germline CDR1 reads SGDLS; CDR2 reads YYNGEE. The CDR3 sequence: CASSVTGVSYEQYF. DNA of the CDR3: TGTGCCAGCAGCGTTACAGGGGTGTCCTACGAGCAGTACTTC.

The rearrangement links TRBV28 to TRBJ1-6; possibly TRBD1 for D (6 bases). Looked up from germline, CDR1 is MDHEN and CDR2 is SYDVKM. Trimming pared 6 bases from V and 10 bases from J, leaving 10 bases between. The CDR3 extends over 12 amino acids. The CDR3 DNA sequence: TGTGCCAGCAGGGGGGGGGCGTCACCCCTCCACTTT. As protein: CASRGGASPLHF.

This clone came up a few times. The chain combines TRBV5-4 with TRBJ1-6; 7 bases line up with TRBD1. Germline CDR1 reads SGHNT; CDR2 reads YYREEE (reference sequence). Trimming cost V 6 bases and J 9 bases; bases outside gene matches: 6. This CDR3 spans 13 amino acids. As DNA, the CDR3 is TGTGCCAGCACCCCAGGGGGAGGTTCACCCCTCCACTTT. It codes for CASTPGGGSPLHF. Looking up the rest from reference TRBV5-4 and TRBJ1-6 gives the full variable domain: ETGVTQSPTHLIKTRGQQVTLRCSSQSGHNTVSWYQQALGQGPQFIFQYYREEENGRGNFPPRFSGLQFPNYSSELNVNALELDDSALYLCASTPGGGSPLHFGNGTRLTVT.

The chain carries TRBV9 and TRBJ2-3, with 7 bases identical to TRBD2. From germline, CDR1 is SGDLS and CDR2 YYNGEE. The ends lost 4 bases at V and 1 base at J; junction bases unmatched: 6. This CDR3 comprises 15 residues. In nucleotides, the CDR3 is TGTGCCAGCAGCCGGGGCGGGGGAGGCACAGATACGCAGTATTTT. This codes for CASSRGGGGTDTQYF.

This chain connects TRBV7-9 to TRBJ2-4; D perhaps matches TRBD1 (6 bases). The V and J ends lost 5 bases and 7 bases respectively, with 12 bases between them. The CDR3 extends over 13 amino acids. CDR1 SEHNR and CDR2 FQNEAQ come from the germline V gene (reference sequence). The CDR3 region is CASSPPTGNIQYF. The CDR3 nucleotides read TGTGCCAGCAGCCCACCCACAGGGAACATTCAGTACTTC.

The chain is built from TRBV6-5 and TRBJ1-3, with a tentative D call TRBD1 (6 bases). The CDR3 contains 15 residues. Germline CDR1 MNHEY, CDR2 SVGAGI. Trimming shortened V by 6 bases and J by 0 bases, and 12 bases separated the two germline ends. The CDR3 reads CASRHRVSSGNTIYF. CDR3 bases: TGTGCCAGCAGGCACAGGGTTAGCTCTGGAAACACCATATATTTT.

For the CDR3, the DNA is TGCGCCAGCAGCCAAGCCGGGACACTCAATCAGCCCCAGCATTTT. As protein: CASSQAGTLNQPQHF. The V and J genes are TRBV4-1 and TRBJ1-5, with D maybe TRBD1 (6 bases). The CDR3 runs to 15 residues. The V gene's germline CDR1 is MGHRA and CDR2 YSYEKL. V was shortened by 1 base and J by 3 bases, with 10 bases between the two germline ends.

The rearrangement links TRBV29-1 to TRBJ2-1, with D perhaps matching TRBD1 (5 bases). This CDR3 has 16 residues. V lost 0 bases to trimming and J lost 0 bases, with 12 bases between them. Germline V lookup: CDR1 SQVTM, CDR2 ANQGSEA. In nucleotides, the CDR3 is TGCAGCGTTGAAGATCCCGACAGTATCTCCTACAATGAGCAGTTCTTC. Its protein is CSVEDPDSISYNEQFF.

This rearrangement joins TRBV5-6 to TRBJ2-7; the D gene is possibly TRBD1 (6 bases). Germline CDR1 and CDR2: SGHDT and YYEEEE. Trimming removed 5 bases from V and 0 bases from J, with 12 bases in between. The CDR3 covers 14 residues. CDR3 in amino acids: CASRSRDISYEQYF. The CDR3 nucleotides are TGTGCCAGCAGGAGCCGGGACATCTCCTACGAGCAGTACTTC.

This chain joins TRBV9 and TRBJ2-7; 8 bases agree with TRBD2. The CDR3 loop spans 16 amino acids. CDR1 is SGDLS, CDR2 YYNGEE, per germline. Germline trimming cut 1 base from V and 4 bases from J; bases unmatched to any gene: 10. CDR3 sequence: CASSVPQLGGGYEQYF. CDR3 DNA sequence: TGTGCCAGCAGCGTACCCCAACTCGGGGGGGGGTACGAGCAGTACTTC.

V is TRBV2 and J is TRBJ2-5; TRBD2 matches 9 bases. The CDR3 runs 14 residues. The J segment lost 9 bases and the V segment lost 4 bases, leaving 9 bases of the junction unmatched. Germline values: CDR1 SNHLY, CDR2 FYNNEI. The CDR3 DNA is TGTGCCAGCAGTGCGGCGGGGGGGTCATCGGCCCAGTACTTC. As protein: CASSAAGGSSAQYF.

This chain links TRBV25-1 with TRBJ2-3; 7 nucleotides match TRBD1. This CDR3 region has 15 residues. With 4 bases clipped from V and 6 bases from J, the junction kept 10 bases outside the gene matches. Germline CDR1 is MGHDK and CDR2 is SYGVNS. CDR3 amino acids: CASSVPRQGMDTQYF. CDR3 bases: TGTGCCAGCAGTGTACCCCGACAGGGTATGGATACGCAGTATTTT. Filled out from reference TRBV25-1 and TRBJ2-3, the complete variable domain reads EADIYQTPRYLVIGTGKKITLECSQTMGHDKMYWYQQDPGMELHLIHYSYGVNSTEKGDLSSESTVSRIRTEHFPLTLESARPSHTSQYLCASSVPRQGMDTQYFGPGTRLTVL.

The count of this clone is one. V usage is TRBV6-1 and J usage is TRBJ2-3; D is possibly TRBD1 (5 bases). Germline CDR1 MNHNS, CDR2 SASEGT. V lost 4 bases, J lost 4 bases, and 12 bases lay in between. This CDR3 is 14 amino acids long. CDR3 in DNA: TGTGCCAGCAGTGTCTTTACCAGGGCAGATACGCAGTATTTT. It encodes CASSVFTRADTQYF.

This chain links TRBV2 with TRBJ2-2, with 9 bases aligning to TRBD1. CDR3 length equals 15 residues. CDR1 and CDR2 from the germline V gene are SNHLY and FYNNEI. With V trimmed by 6 bases and J by 8 bases, 10 bases remained unmatched. The CDR3 region is CASRIGQGRIGELFF. CDR3 in DNA: TGTGCCAGCAGGATCGGACAGGGGCGAATAGGGGAGCTGTTTTTT. The entire variable domain, with the rest obtained from reference TRBV2 and TRBJ2-2, is as follows: EPEVTQTPSHQVTQMGQEVILRCVPISNHLYFYWYRQILGQKVEFLVSFYNNEISEKSEIFDDQFSVERPDGSNFTLKIRSTKLEDSAMYFCASRIGQGRIGELFFGEGSRLTVL.

The V call is TRBV5-6, the J call TRBJ2-4, with 9 positions matching TRBD1. The germline CDR1 and CDR2 sequences are SGHDT and YYEEEE. The trim removed 0 bases at V and 8 bases at J, leaving 6 bases unmatched. The CDR3 loop spans 15 amino acids. CDR3 region: CASSLEGTGTHIQYF. The CDR3 DNA follows: TGTGCCAGCAGCTTGGAGGGGACAGGGACCCACATTCAGTACTTC.